The clone carrying this TCR beta chain was found once. Germline trimming cut 3 bases from V and 2 bases from J; bases unmatched to any gene: 6. CDR1 is LNHNV and CDR2 is YYDKDF in the germline V gene (reference sequence). This CDR3 is 15 amino acids long. The table came from immunoSEQ multiplex PCR; TCRdb's copy has only in-frame clones and leaves some out. The sample records just over 150,000 clones, approximately 93% being singletons. This specimen belongs to a study of control samples from healthy donors and cancer patients. Sequencing input: blood. This TCR derives from a man aged 50 to 60 in good health. The chain uses TRBV15 and TRBJ1-1, with 7 bases that match TRBD1. The DNA of the CDR3 is TGTGCCACCAGCAGGGAGGACAGGATTAACACTGAAGCTTTCTTT. As protein: CATSREDRINTEAFF.